What follows are 30 T cell receptor beta chains derived from one specimen sequenced in a study of blood T cell repertoires in COVID-19. Repertoires were generated with immunoSEQ multiplex PCR, while TCRdb's copy carries only in-frame clones and drops some. The sample has 55,000 to 75,000 clones, about 81% seen once. Source material: peripheral blood. The receptor source for this set is a man of 80 years or more with acute or convalescent COVID-19.

This chain connects TRBV24-1 to TRBJ2-1, with D tentatively TRBD2 (5 bases). The V end lost 4 bases, the J end lost 8 bases, and 20 bases lay between the germline ends. Germline loops: CDR1 KGHDR, CDR2 SFDVKD. The length of the CDR3 is 16 residues. CDR3 protein: CATSDRDGKSLDEQFF. CDR3 sequence (DNA): TGTGCCACCAGTGACCGTGACGGGAAAAGTTTGGATGAGCAGTTCTTC.

This rearrangement joins TRBV19 to TRBJ1-1, with 8 bases that match TRBD1. CDR3 length equals 15 residues. Germline CDR1 and CDR2: LNHDA and SQIVND (reference sequence). J lost 0 bases, V lost 8 bases, and 8 bases had no gene match. CDR3 nucleotides: TGTGCCAGTTGGACAGGGCTTACTCTGAACACTGAAGCTTTCTTT. Its protein product is CASWTGLTLNTEAFF.

The chain employs TRBV3-1 (or the pseudogene TRBV3-2) and TRBJ1-6, with D perhaps matching TRBD1 (6 bases). Germline CDR1 and CDR2: LGHDT and YNNKEL (reference sequence). The CDR3 sequence is 16 residues long. V was trimmed by 1 base and J by 4 bases, leaving 11 bases between them. CDR3 coding DNA: TGTGCCAGCAGCCAAGGAAAGGGGGTATATAATTCACCCCTCCACTTT. Translated: CASSQGKGVYNSPLHF.

V usage is TRBV24-1 and J usage is TRBJ2-5, with 9 bases fitting TRBD1. J lost 4 bases, V lost 4 bases, and 0 bases had no gene match. The CDR3 consists of 13 residues. The germline CDR1 and CDR2 sequences are KGHDR and SFDVKD. This chain's CDR3 is CATSEDRGETQYF. For the CDR3, the DNA is TGTGCCACCAGTGAGGACAGGGGAGAGACCCAGTACTTC.

The V gene is TRBV9, the J gene TRBJ2-5; TRBD1 matches at 7 bases. Germline CDR1 and CDR2: SGDLS and YYNGEE. CDR3 size: 14 residues. With 1 base clipped from V and 7 bases from J, the junction kept 7 bases outside the gene matches. The CDR3 DNA follows: TGTGCCAGCAGCGTAATGGACAGGCCCGGGACCCAGTACTTC. Residues: CASSVMDRPGTQYF.

The chain combines TRBV18 with TRBJ2-1; the D gene is possibly TRBD2 (5 bases). Germline V gene data show CDR1 as KGHSH and CDR2 as LQKENI. CDR3 size: 13 residues. Trimming took off 6 bases at V and 5 bases at J, with 11 bases between the two ends. The CDR3 sequence is CASSTSRDNEQFF. DNA for the CDR3: TGTGCCAGCTCGACCTCGAGGGACAATGAGCAGTTCTTC.

The gene calls are TRBV2 and TRBJ1-6; 9 nucleotides agree with TRBD1. CDR3 length: 16 amino acids. The V gene's germline CDR1 is SNHLY and CDR2 FYNNEI. The V segment lost 5 bases and the J segment 9 bases; nucleotides outside the gene matches: 11. The CDR3 DNA follows: TGTGCCAGCAGTCCACGCCGGGACAGGGCCCCTTCACCCCTCCACTTT. Its protein product is CASSPRRDRAPSPLHF.

The V gene is TRBV24-1, the J gene TRBJ2-3; a weak D match, TRBD2 (6 bases). The CDR3 contains 12 residues. Trimming removed 9 bases from V and 2 bases from J, with 8 bases in between. From germline, CDR1 is KGHDR and CDR2 SFDVKD. The CDR3 region is CATGDFTDTQYF. The CDR3 DNA follows: TGTGCCACCGGGGACTTCACAGATACGCAGTATTTT.

The rearrangement links TRBV5-1 to TRBJ2-1; 9 bases are shared with TRBD2. CDR1 is SGHRS and CDR2 is YFSETQ in the germline V gene. CDR3 length: 15 residues. J lost 5 bases, V lost 0 bases, and 3 bases had no gene match. CDR3 region: CASSLVLAGNNEQFF. DNA for the CDR3: TGCGCCAGCAGCTTGGTACTAGCGGGTAACAATGAGCAGTTCTTC.

To note about this clone: This sample also contains other DNA sequences that code for the same CDR3. V usage is TRBV5-1 and J usage is TRBJ1-5, with 8 bases matching TRBD1. CDR1 SGHRS and CDR2 YFSETQ come from the germline V gene. The junction had 3 bases not matched to a gene; V was cut back by 0 bases and J by 7 bases. The CDR3 has 14 residues. The DNA of the CDR3 is TGCGCCAGCAGCTTGGACAGGGGGGGACAGCCCCAGCATTTT. This encodes CASSLDRGGQPQHF. Looking up the rest from reference TRBV5-1 and TRBJ1-5 gives the full variable domain: KAGVTQTPRYLIKTRGQQVTLSCSPISGHRSVSWYQQTPGQGLQFLFEYFSETQRNKGNFPGRFSGRQFSNSRSEMNVSTLELGDSALYLCASSLDRGGQPQHFGDGTRLSIL.

The CDR3 coding sequence is TGTGCCAGCAGCTTCGGGACAGGGGATACGCAGTATTTT. It yields the protein CASSFGTGDTQYF. The chain employs TRBV7-3 and TRBJ2-3; 9 nucleotides align to TRBD1. Germline-derived CDR1 and CDR2 are SGHTA and FQGTGA. J gave up 6 bases and V 3 bases, and 1 base lay outside the gene matches. CDR3 length: 13 residues.

A few counts support this clone. In nucleotides, the CDR3 is TGTGCCAGCAGCCCAGGGGCAGGGTGGAACACCGGGGAGCTGTTTTTT. Its protein is CASSPGAGWNTGELFF. The V call is TRBV3-1 (or the pseudogene TRBV3-2), the J call TRBJ2-2; maybe TRBD1 (6 bases). Germline lookup yields CDR1 LGHDT and CDR2 YNNKEL (reference sequence). CDR3 length equals 16 residues. Trimming removed 4 bases at V and 1 base at J, with 13 bases between.

This clone was recorded a few times. The chain links TRBV6-6 to TRBJ1-1; no definite D call. The germline gives CDR1 MNHNY, CDR2 SVGAGI (reference sequence). This CDR3 is 13 amino acids long. Trimming took off 8 bases at V and 1 base at J, with 11 bases between the two ends. The CDR3 DNA sequence: TGTGCCAGCGTAGCTTCCCAGAACACTGAAGCTTTCTTT. As protein: CASVASQNTEAFF.

This clone turned up a few times. The chain links TRBV2 to TRBJ1-2; D gene uncertain. This CDR3 contains 12 residues. Germline V gives CDR1 SNHLY, CDR2 FYNNEI. V was clipped by 6 bases and J by 4 bases, with 9 bases between them. CDR3 nucleotide sequence: TGTGCCAGCAGAGTGGGGAGCTATGGCTACACCTTC. This encodes CASRVGSYGYTF. Filled out from reference TRBV2 and TRBJ1-2, the complete variable domain reads EPEVTQTPSHQVTQMGQEVILRCVPISNHLYFYWYRQILGQKVEFLVSFYNNEISEKSEIFDDQFSVERPDGSNFTLKIRSTKLEDSAMYFCASRVGSYGYTFGSGTRLTVV.

The chain recombines TRBV25-1 with TRBJ2-7; TRBD1 matches at 8 bases. This CDR3 region has 15 residues. With V trimmed by 3 bases and J by 5 bases, 9 bases remained unmatched. Germline values: CDR1 MGHDK, CDR2 SYGVNS. The CDR3 loop is CASSEGGQAGNEQYF. In DNA form, the CDR3 reads TGTGCCAGCAGTGAGGGGGGACAGGCGGGAAACGAGCAGTACTTC.

This chain uses TRBV2 with TRBJ1-1; unclear D gene. The V gene's germline CDR1 is SNHLY and CDR2 FYNNEI. With 7 bases removed from V and 1 base from J, the gap between germline ends came to 7 bases. The CDR3 totals 12 residues. The CDR3 loop reads CASIAENTEAFF. The CDR3 DNA is TGTGCCAGCATCGCAGAGAACACTGAAGCTTTCTTT.

J is TRBJ2-3 and V is TRBV18, with 12 bases that match TRBD1. This CDR3 contains 14 residues. The junction had 3 bases not matched to a gene; V was cut back by 5 bases and J by 6 bases. Germline lookup yields CDR1 KGHSH and CDR2 LQKENI. The CDR3 is CASSRDRGRDTQYF. DNA for the CDR3: TGTGCCAGCTCAAGGGACAGGGGGCGCGATACGCAGTATTTT.

CDR3 residues: CASSLPGLSYEQYF. The DNA of the CDR3 is TGTGCCAGCAGCTTGCCGGGACTTAGCTACGAGCAGTACTTC. V and J are TRBV7-9 and TRBJ2-7, with D perhaps matching TRBD2 (6 bases). The CDR3 runs to 14 residues. V was cut by 3 bases and J by 3 bases, with 12 bases left in between. Germline CDR1 reads SEHNR; CDR2 reads FQNEAQ (reference sequence).

This chain connects TRBV10-1 to TRBJ1-2; D unclear. Trimming left V 8 bases short and J 5 bases short, with 27 bases between. The germline V gene has CDR1 WNHNN and CDR2 SYGVQD (reference sequence). The CDR3 runs to 17 residues. The CDR3, as DNA: TGCGCCAGCGGGCCCTCCGGAATAACCCTCGAACAGTATGGCTACACCTTC. It specifies CASGPSGITLEQYGYTF.

The chain recombines TRBV6-2 or TRBV6-3 with TRBJ1-6; D is undetermined. This CDR3 is 14 amino acids long. With 4 bases removed from V and 6 bases from J, the gap between germline ends came to 10 bases. The germline gives CDR1 MNHEY, CDR2 SVGEGT. The CDR3 DNA sequence: TGTGCCAGCAGTTTCTCCATCATTAATTCACCCCTCCACTTT. Protein: CASSFSIINSPLHF.

The genes are TRBV19 and TRBJ2-2; 11 nucleotides agree with TRBD1. The CDR3 covers 17 residues. Trimming cost V 5 bases and J 4 bases; bases outside gene matches: 9. CDR1 LNHDA and CDR2 SQIVND come from the germline V gene (reference sequence). CDR3 coding DNA: TGTGCCAGTAGTGGGGGACCTGGGACAGGGGGCACCGGGGAGCTGTTTTTT. It is translated as CASSGGPGTGGTGELFF.

This clone was detected a few times. This chain connects TRBV7-9 to TRBJ1-2, with unresolved D. Germline CDR1 reads SEHNR; CDR2 reads FQNEAQ (reference sequence). V lost 0 bases, J lost 3 bases, and 8 bases lay in between. The CDR3 contains 14 residues. The CDR3 DNA reads as TGTGCCAGCAGCTTAGCTGGGGAGGACTATGGCTACACCTTC. Its protein product is CASSLAGEDYGYTF.

The chain is built from TRBV19 and TRBJ2-5, with D possibly TRBD1 on 6 matching bases. Germline V lookup: CDR1 LNHDA, CDR2 SQIVND (reference sequence). V was shortened by 4 bases and J by 1 base, with 13 bases between the two germline ends. The CDR3 spans 15 residues. CDR3 residues: CASSTSLGAQETQYF. In DNA, the CDR3 is TGTGCCAGTAGTACCTCCTTGGGGGCCCAAGAGACCCAGTACTTC.

V is TRBV5-1 and J is TRBJ2-7; tentatively, D is TRBD1 (6 bases). CDR1 and CDR2 (germline): SGHRS, YFSETQ. The CDR3 is made up of 16 amino acids. V lost 4 bases, J lost 2 bases, and 19 bases lay in between. CDR3: CASSQLPGTSAYEQYF. The CDR3 DNA is TGCGCCAGCAGCCAACTTCCTGGGACATCGGCCTACGAGCAGTACTTC.

V usage is TRBV28 and J usage is TRBJ1-1; TRBD1 is a possible D gene (5 bases). The CDR3 is made up of 14 amino acids. Trimming cost V 2 bases and J 6 bases, with 13 bases left between them. Per germline, CDR1 MDHEN and CDR2 SYDVKM. The CDR3 here is CASSLGLRTSEAFF. The CDR3 DNA reads as TGTGCCAGCAGTTTAGGCCTGCGGACATCTGAAGCTTTCTTT.

V gene TRBV15 combines with J gene TRBJ1-2; D perhaps matches TRBD1 (6 bases). The V end was cut by 0 bases, the J end by 8 bases, with 13 bases between. The germline gives CDR1 LNHNV, CDR2 YYDKDF (reference sequence). The CDR3 is made up of 14 amino acids. The CDR3 spells CATSRDYRVEGYTF. DNA of the CDR3: TGTGCCACCAGCAGAGATTACAGGGTGGAAGGCTACACCTTC.

The chain couples TRBV4-1 to TRBJ1-4, with TRBD1 as a possible D gene (6 bases). V was cut by 5 bases and J by 7 bases, with 14 bases left in between. Germline V gene data show CDR1 as MGHRA and CDR2 as YSYEKL. The CDR3 is made up of 14 amino acids. CDR3: CASSSIGGGEKLFF. The CDR3 DNA follows: TGCGCCAGCAGCTCGATAGGGGGTGGTGAAAAACTGTTTTTT.

The count of this clone is one. The chain uses TRBV28 and TRBJ2-1, with 9 positions matching TRBD1. The CDR3 runs 15 residues. Germline assignment: CDR1 MDHEN and CDR2 SYDVKM. V was clipped by 3 bases and J by 1 base; unmatched bases: 1. The CDR3 is CASSLDRGSYNEQFF. CDR3 coding DNA: TGTGCCAGCAGTTTGGACAGGGGTTCCTACAATGAGCAGTTCTTC.

This rearrangement joins TRBV7-3 to TRBJ1-5; D is perhaps TRBD1 (6 bases). This CDR3 region has 15 residues. The germline V and J ends were trimmed by 6 bases and 0 bases, with 12 bases remaining between them. Looked up from germline, CDR1 is SGHTA and CDR2 is FQGTGA. The CDR3 loop reads CASRFRTASNQPQHF. The DNA for the CDR3 is TGTGCCAGCAGATTTAGGACAGCTAGCAATCAGCCCCAGCATTTT.

J is TRBJ2-3 and V is TRBV7-2; D remains unclear. Deletions cut 9 bases from V and 2 bases from J, with 15 bases between. CDR3 size: 14 residues. Germline V gives CDR1 SGHTA, CDR2 FQGNSA. The CDR3 DNA reads TGTGCCAGTCTGATCAGGTCTTACACAGATACGCAGTATTTT. Protein sequence: CASLIRSYTDTQYF.